This is a list of T cell receptor beta chains from one sample in a study of blood T cell repertoires in COVID-19. Sequencing was performed with immunoSEQ multiplex PCR; in TCRdb, only in-frame clones are kept and a portion is missing. The repertoire has some 380,000 clones, nearly 90% of them found once; the top ten carry about 6.5%. Material: peripheral blood. These receptors were taken from a man between 18 and 35 years old with active or convalescent COVID-19. Both conserved end residues are trimmed from each CDR3. A D gene is named only where the DNA matches it firmly.

d_gene | len | v_gene | CDR3aa
. | 13 | TRBV27 | ASSQNVRGGNEQF
. | 15 | TRBV9 | ASSVAEGRGMGEKLF
. | 13 | TRBV6-5 | ASTLVSILGVEQF
TRBD1 | 10 | TRBV25-1 | ASSLDRSGQF
. | 11 | TRBV27 | ASSFGGAAEAF
. | 13 | TRBV5-5 | ASSLAVSSYNEQF
. | 11 | TRBV6-6 | ASSHQFNYGYT
TRBD1 | 13 | TRBV28 | ASSFNLGTAEKLF
. | 14 | TRBV4-3 | ASSQDLGLASNEQF
. | 13 | TRBV7-2 | ASSSLPSGNTEAF
TRBD2 | 17 | TRBV5-1 | ASNTGTSGGSTAKNIQY
. | 12 | TRBV3-1/TRBV3-2 | ASSQPSWGETQY
. | 8 | TRBV5-4 | ASTLYEQY
. | 14 | TRBV7-9 | ASSLVGSGGNQPQH
. | 12 | TRBV4-3 | ASSGGIMNTEAF
. | 14 | TRBV5-6 | ASSSTKGVGTYEQY
. | 13 | TRBV6-1 | ASSEAGEGIGELF
. | 12 | TRBV5-5 | ASSRGGTVNIQY
. | 9 | TRBV6-2/TRBV6-3 | ASSYLYEQY
. | 12 | TRBV3-1/TRBV3-2 | ASSHEGMNTEAF
. | 12 | TRBV5-6 | ASSTHGQSYGYT
TRBD1 | 10 | TRBV19 | ASMTGNYGYT
. | 11 | TRBV27 | ASEGGATGELF
. | 13 | TRBV7-2 | ASSLHWTAGNTIY
. | 11 | TRBV7-3 | ASSSTVQETQY
. | 14 | TRBV19 | ASIQGTPYSNQPQH
. | 15 | TRBV15 | ATSRDLGGARNYGYT
. | 14 | TRBV5-6 | ASSLVGGRGTDTQY
. | 12 | TRBV5-1 | ASQATGLAGELF
. | 12 | TRBV28 | ASSPPASVNEQF
. | 11 | TRBV5-1 | ASSSGHVYGYT
TRBD1 | 11 | TRBV6-5 | ASSPDRGTEAF
. | 13 | TRBV7-9 | ASSLARGSYYGYT
. | 13 | TRBV27 | ASRALDYGPYEQY
. | 13 | TRBV5-1 | ASKQGDSSYNEQF
TRBD1 | 14 | TRBV24-1 | ATSNPTGANTGELF
. | 12 | TRBV4-3 | ASSQDGQVGELF
. | 12 | TRBV29-1 | SVLDRGSGNTIY
. | 12 | TRBV27 | ASAPGGTGNTIY
TRBD1 | 11 | TRBV6-6 | ASLKDRFYGYT
TRBD1 | 13 | TRBV6-5 | ASSYGTGGENGYT
. | 13 | TRBV27 | ASSLDLTGLGGYT
. | 13 | TRBV7-3 | ASSLSGSSTGELF
TRBD1 | 13 | TRBV18 | ASSPRTGTQETQY
. | 12 | TRBV7-9 | ASSSGAGDEKLF